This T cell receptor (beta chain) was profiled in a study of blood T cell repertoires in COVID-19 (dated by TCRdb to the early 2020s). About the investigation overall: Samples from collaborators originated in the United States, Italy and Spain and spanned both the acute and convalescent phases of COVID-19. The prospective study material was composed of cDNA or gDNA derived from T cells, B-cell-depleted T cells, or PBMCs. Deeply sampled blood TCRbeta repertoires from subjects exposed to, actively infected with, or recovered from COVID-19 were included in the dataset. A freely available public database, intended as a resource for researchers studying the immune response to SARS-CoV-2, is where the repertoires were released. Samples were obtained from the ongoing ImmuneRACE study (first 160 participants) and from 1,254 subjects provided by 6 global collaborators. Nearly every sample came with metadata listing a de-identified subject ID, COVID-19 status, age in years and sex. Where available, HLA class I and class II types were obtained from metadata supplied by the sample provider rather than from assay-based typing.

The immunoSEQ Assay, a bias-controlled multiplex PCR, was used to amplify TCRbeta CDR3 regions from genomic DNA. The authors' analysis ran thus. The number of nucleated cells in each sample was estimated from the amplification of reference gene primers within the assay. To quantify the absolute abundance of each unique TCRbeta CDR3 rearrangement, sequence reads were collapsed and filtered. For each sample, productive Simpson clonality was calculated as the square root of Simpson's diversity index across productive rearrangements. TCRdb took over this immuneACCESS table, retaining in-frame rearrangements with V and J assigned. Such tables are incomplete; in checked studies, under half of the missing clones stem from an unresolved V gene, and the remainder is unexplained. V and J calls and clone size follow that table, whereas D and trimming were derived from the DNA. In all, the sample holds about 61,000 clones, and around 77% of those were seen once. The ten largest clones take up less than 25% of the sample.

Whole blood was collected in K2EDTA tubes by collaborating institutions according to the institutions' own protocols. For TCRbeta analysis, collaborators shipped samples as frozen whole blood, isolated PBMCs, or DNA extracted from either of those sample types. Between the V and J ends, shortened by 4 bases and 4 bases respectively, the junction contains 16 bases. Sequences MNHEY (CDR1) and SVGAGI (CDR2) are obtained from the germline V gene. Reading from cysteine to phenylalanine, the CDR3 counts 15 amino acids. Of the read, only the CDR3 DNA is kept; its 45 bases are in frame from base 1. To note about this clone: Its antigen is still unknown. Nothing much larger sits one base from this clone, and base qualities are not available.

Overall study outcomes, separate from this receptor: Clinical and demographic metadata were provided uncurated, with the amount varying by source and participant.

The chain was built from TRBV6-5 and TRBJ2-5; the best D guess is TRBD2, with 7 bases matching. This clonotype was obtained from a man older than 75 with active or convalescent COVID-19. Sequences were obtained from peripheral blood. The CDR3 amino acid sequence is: CASSWGGAQVETQYF. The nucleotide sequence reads TGTGCCAGCAGTTGGGGGGGGGCGCAGGTAGAGACCCAGTACTTC.